This record covers a single TCR beta chain. Its recognized antigen is unknown. It has no much larger one-base neighbor in the sample; base qualities were not kept. TCRbeta CDR3 regions were amplified from genomic DNA using the immunoSEQ Assay, a bias-controlled multiplex PCR. Per the source publication's procedure: The number of nucleated cells in each sample was estimated by amplification of reference gene primers within the assay. To quantify the absolute abundance of each unique TCRbeta CDR3 rearrangement, sequence reads were collapsed and filtered. For each sample, productive Simpson clonality was calculated as the square root of Simpson's diversity index over productive rearrangements. Not all clones reach the TCRdb copy of this immuneACCESS table, which keeps in-frame sequences only. Checked studies attribute under half of the gap to unresolved V genes and leave the rest unexplained. V, J and clone size were drawn from that table, and D and trimming were deduced from the DNA. The sample records hundreds of thousands of clones, around 87% of which are singletons. Roughly 1.1% of the sample lies in the top ten.

The data were obtained in a study of blood T cell repertoires in COVID-19 (dated by TCRdb to 2019 to 2021). At the level of the whole study: Samples covering the acute and convalescent phases of COVID-19 were provided by collaborators in the United States, Italy and Spain. HLA class I and class II types, where available, came from metadata supplied by the sample provider rather than from assay-based typing. The prospective study material was composed of cDNA or gDNA derived from T cells, B-cell-depleted T cells, or PBMCs. Samples were obtained from the ongoing ImmuneRACE study (first 160 participants) and from 1,200 or so subjects provided by 6 global collaborators. The dataset comprised deeply sampled blood TCRbeta repertoires from subjects exposed to, actively infected with, or recovered from COVID-19. The sample metadata nearly always contained a de-identified subject ID, COVID-19 status, age in years and sex. A freely available public database, intended as a resource for researchers studying the immune response to SARS-CoV-2, is where the repertoires were released.

Enrolling through a virtual design, the prospective study's participants ranged in age from roughly 18 to 100 years and lived across more than 20 United States geographic areas. To assign participants to cohorts, the prospective study relied on clinical history that participants themselves reported in a screening survey and a study questionnaire. Recovered participants in ImmuneRACE Cohort 3 were defined by two consecutive negative NP/OP PCR tests, clearance by a healthcare professional, or resolution of symptoms. In the prospective study, whole blood, serum and a nasopharyngeal or oropharyngeal swab were collected from each participant by mobile phlebotomists. Participants in the prospective study had the option to provide additional blood draws and questionnaires over an approximately 2-month period. Before DNA extraction, prospective study blood samples were shipped either frozen or at room temperature.

The investigation overall reported the following: The amount of clinical and demographic metadata varied by source and participant and was provided uncurated.

The CDR3 contains 16 residues, cysteine and phenylalanine counted. The kept DNA is CDR3 alone, 48 bases in frame from the first base. The germline V gene provides CDR1 SGDLS and CDR2 YYNGEE. From V the trimming removes 0 bases and from J it removes 5 bases, while the gene matches leave 4 bases of the junction unaccounted for. The sample was PBMCs or T cells enriched from blood (not recorded which). This receptor was obtained from a man aged 25 to 45 who had recovered from COVID-19. The chain uses TRBV9 and TRBJ2-3, with 12 middle bases fitting TRBD2. CDR3 protein: CASSVAKTSGGDTQYF. At the DNA level, the sequence is TGTGCCAGCAGCGTAGCCAAGACTAGCGGGGGAGATACGCAGTATTTT.